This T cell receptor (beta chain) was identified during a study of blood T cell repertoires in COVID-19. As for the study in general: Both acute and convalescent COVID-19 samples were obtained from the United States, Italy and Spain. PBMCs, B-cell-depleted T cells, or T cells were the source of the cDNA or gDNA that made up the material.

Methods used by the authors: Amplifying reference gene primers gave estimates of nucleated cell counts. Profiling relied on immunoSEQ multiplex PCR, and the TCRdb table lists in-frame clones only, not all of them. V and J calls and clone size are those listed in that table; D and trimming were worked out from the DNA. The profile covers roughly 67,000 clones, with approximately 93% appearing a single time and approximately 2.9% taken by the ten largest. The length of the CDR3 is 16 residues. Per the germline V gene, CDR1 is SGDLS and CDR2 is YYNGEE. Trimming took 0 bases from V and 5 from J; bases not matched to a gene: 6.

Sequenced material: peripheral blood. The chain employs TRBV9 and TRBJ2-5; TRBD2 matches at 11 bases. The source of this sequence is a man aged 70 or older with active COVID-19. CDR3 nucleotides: TGTGCCAGCAGCGTAGATAGCGGGGGGGAGTGGGAGACCCAGTACTTC. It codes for CASSVDSGGEWETQYF.